This T cell receptor beta chain appears in the sequencing data of a study of radiation and T cells in renal cell carcinoma. The V segment lost 4 bases and the J segment 4 bases; nucleotides outside the gene matches: 6. This CDR3 contains 14 residues. From germline, CDR1 is SNHLY and CDR2 FYNNEI. Only in-frame clones appear in the TCRdb table, and some are missing; sequencing was by immunoSEQ multiplex PCR. The sample lists under 100,000 clones; just under 85% were seen once. Time point indicated: blood 4 weeks post-SBRT, at nephrectomy. Treatment here: 15 Gy SBRT to primary tumor, nephrectomy 4 weeks later. The tumor was a clear cell renal cell carcinoma.

The chain employs TRBV2 and TRBJ1-1; 7 bases match TRBD1. The origin of this receptor is a middle-aged man with renal cell carcinoma. This specimen was blood, taken from a patient whose treatment included radiotherapy and nephrectomy. CDR3 residues: CASSADRAGTEAFF. Written as DNA, the CDR3 is TGTGCCAGCAGTGCTGACAGGGCCGGCACTGAAGCTTTCTTT.